Sequencing of this T cell receptor (beta chain) was carried out in a study of T cell therapy after organ transplantation. Study-level background: Therapy products were autologous CMV-specific T cells, peptide-expanded for roughly two weeks. Long-term post-therapy blood was drawn 20 to 29 weeks after therapy ended. Study-wide results and limits: In nonresponders, large pretherapy expansions changed minimally after therapy. Post-therapy reconstitution appeared to include transferred and endogenous clonotypes.

This CDR3 spans 14 amino acids. Germline CDR1 reads LGHNA; CDR2 reads YNFKEQ. The germline V and J ends were trimmed by 4 bases and 3 bases, with 12 bases remaining between them. A single count supports this clone. What it binds is unknown. Time point indicated: 20-29 weeks after completion of therapy. Some clones are missing from TCRdb's copy, which holds only in-frame ones; the method was immunoSEQ multiplex PCR. The table shows about 1,500 clones, with around 69% occurring only once. Sequenced material: CD8+ T cells from blood, taken after autologous CMV-specific T cell therapy. The chain recombines TRBV4-2 with TRBJ1-1; D may be TRBD1 (5 bases). The source is a human patient who had received a solid organ transplant and had CMV disease. The graft donor may account for some of the T cells. This CDR3 is CASSPLREDTEAFF. CDR3 nucleotides: TGTGCCAGCAGCCCCCTCAGGGAGGACACTGAAGCTTTCTTT.